This TCR beta chain was sequenced during a study of T cells in localized non-small cell lung cancer (TCRdb year 2020). Broadly, across the study: The study examined T cell repertoires in a few hundred patients with early-stage NSCLC and compared tumors with uninvolved tumor-adjacent lungs. The cohort comprised approximately 240 treatment-naïve NSCLC patients with resected, localized lung tumors. A mean age of roughly 64 years was recorded for the NSCLC patients, of whom around 120 were male and over 100 were female. Results and caveats for the whole study, not just this receptor: Because multi-region tumor sequencing was not done, intratumor heterogeneity could not be ruled out. Of the top 100 tumor clones, a median of roughly 53 were detected in paired uninvolved adjacent lung; some 28 were also among that lung's top 100. Because the study design was exploratory, TCR variables were selected using unadjusted p-values without false-discovery rate correction. Longer overall survival was associated with higher blood T cell density, whereas shorter survival was associated with higher adjacent-lung clonality. Uninvolved tumor-adjacent lung showed the highest T cell clonality, higher than tumor, which suggests more focused antigenic responses in the uninvolved tumor-adjacent lung.

At diagnosis, tumor, uninvolved tumor-adjacent lung and peripheral blood were collected and then preserved as a mix of FFPE and fresh-frozen material. For TCR repertoire profiling, blood samples were analyzed as peripheral blood mononuclear cells. TCR beta CDR3 regions were sequenced from DNA using the immunoSEQ Assay. Concerning the study's data processing: T cell density was computed as TCR beta template counts normalized to usable DNA estimated by amplifying housekeeping genes. Using the preseqR package, richness was estimated by extrapolating to 120,000 templates for tissue samples and 400,000 templates for PBMC samples. Clonality was taken to be one minus Pielou's evenness. Tissue-enriched TCRs were identified by differential abundance testing using productive amino-acid clonotypes, minimum total count 5 and alpha 0.1. Repertoire overlap between compartments was quantified with the Jaccard Index and Morisita Overlap Index. GLIPH grouped TCR beta CDR3s together with public tetramer-defined viral CDR3s, and a viral motif had to include at least three viral sequences and also show V-gene enrichment. TCRdb re-hosts the immuneACCESS table, in-frame sequences only. Its copies lack some clones; in the studies checked, an unresolved V gene accounts for under half of them, and the cause for the rest is not known. V, J and clone size were drawn from that table, and D and trimming were deduced from the DNA. The sample has about 29,000 clones on record, 89% of them singletons. The ten largest clones represent around 10% of the sample.

To note about this clone: This receptor's antigen is unknown. Per-base quality was not reported, and no clone a single base away is much larger than it.

V has 6 bases trimmed and J has 5 bases trimmed; junction bases matching no gene number 11. Its CDR3 holds 15 amino acids, cysteine through phenylalanine. Solely the CDR3 DNA is kept, with 45 bases framed from the first base. The germline V gene (reference sequence) gives CDR1 as MNHNY and CDR2 as SVGAGI. The chain is encoded by TRBV6-6 joined to TRBJ2-7, with 9 middle bases fitting TRBD1. The clonotype originates from a woman aged 35-70 years with stage I lung adenocarcinoma. The source was peripheral blood, collected before any cancer treatment. The sequenced DNA: TGTGCCAGCAGGAACTCACAGGGGGCAACCCACGAGCAGTACTTC. Its protein is CASRNSQGATHEQYF.